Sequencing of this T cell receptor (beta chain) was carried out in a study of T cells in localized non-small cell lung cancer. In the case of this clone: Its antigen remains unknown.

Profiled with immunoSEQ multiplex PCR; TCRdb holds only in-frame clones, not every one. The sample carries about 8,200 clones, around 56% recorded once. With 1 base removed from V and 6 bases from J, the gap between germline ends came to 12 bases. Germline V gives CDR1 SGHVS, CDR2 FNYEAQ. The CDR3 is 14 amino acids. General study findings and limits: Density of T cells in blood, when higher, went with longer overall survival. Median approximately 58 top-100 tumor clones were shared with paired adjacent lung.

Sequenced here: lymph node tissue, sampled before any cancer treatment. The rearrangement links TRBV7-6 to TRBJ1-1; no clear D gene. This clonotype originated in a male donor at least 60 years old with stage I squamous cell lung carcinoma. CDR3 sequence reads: CASSLGGVESEAFF. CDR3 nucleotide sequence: TGTGCCAGCAGCTTAGGGGGAGTGGAGTCTGAAGCTTTCTTT.